This T cell receptor beta chain was captured in a study of control samples from healthy donors and cancer patients. This CDR3 region has 13 residues. V was shortened by 5 bases and J by 3 bases, with 10 bases between the two germline ends. Only in-frame clones appear in the TCRdb table, and some are missing; sequencing was by immunoSEQ multiplex PCR. Of 55,000 to 80,000 clones detected, roughly nine tenths appear once; the ten largest clones hold around 5.5%. The J gene is TRBJ1-1, the V gene TRBV12-3 or TRBV12-4; D gene uncertain. The sequence came from a man aged 55 to 70 with colorectal cancer. Sequencing was done on a sample of PBMCs. CDR3 sequence: CASSLVSYTEAFF. CDR3 nucleotide sequence: TGTGCCAGCAGTCTAGTTAGCTACACTGAAGCTTTCTTT.